These 10 T cell receptor beta chains were all obtained from the same sample, sequenced in a study of TIL therapy for anti-PD-1-resistant metastatic lung cancer. The sample's time point: pre-treatment sample, taken before nivolumab and TIL therapy. Most excised metastases sampled were pleural nodules or supraclavicular lymph nodes. The libraries were made with immunoSEQ v3. This table comes from immunoSEQ multiplex PCR, and its TCRdb copy is limited to in-frame clones, with some not included. The sample holds around 45,000 clones; less than 75% are singletons and the top ten take 5.6%. Source: tumor tissue, taken at baseline. The receptors derive from a person aged 25-79 years with non-small cell lung cancer.

In this sample, this clone turned up once. Here the CDR3 reads CASSDRRPQDEQYF. CDR3 sequence (DNA): TGTGCCAGCAGTGACCGAAGACCTCAGGACGAGCAGTACTTC. The rearrangement links TRBV6-1 to TRBJ2-7, with no clear D. The CDR3 loop spans 14 amino acids. Trimming pared 3 bases from V and 5 bases from J, leaving 14 bases between. Per germline, CDR1 MNHNS and CDR2 SASEGT.

The CDR3 DNA reads as TGTGCCAGTTTCGACAGAAATAATTCACCCCTCCACTTT. Protein sequence: CASFDRNNSPLHF. The chain links TRBV6-1 to TRBJ1-6; possible D gene TRBD1, 5 bases. Trimming pared 9 bases from V and 5 bases from J, leaving 11 bases between. The CDR3 extends over 13 amino acids. Germline lookup yields CDR1 MNHNS and CDR2 SASEGT.

CDR3 nucleotide sequence: TGTGCCAGCAGCGTAGAACCGGGAAGCTACAATGAGCAGTTCTTC. Encoded protein: CASSVEPGSYNEQFF. The chain couples TRBV9 to TRBJ2-1; TRBD2 might be the D (5 bases). The CDR3 extends over 15 amino acids. CDR1 and CDR2 from the germline V gene are SGDLS and YYNGEE. V shed 0 bases and J shed 3 bases, with 10 bases lying between them.

For this clone: The junction shows a germline mismatch at one end, possibly a read error. The chain carries TRBV7-9 and TRBJ2-7; 7 bases line up with TRBD2. CDR3 length: 12 amino acids. Per the germline V gene, CDR1 is SEHNR and CDR2 is FQNEAQ (reference sequence). The CDR3 here is CASSLETARGVF. The CDR3 nucleotides are TGTGCCAGCAGCTTAGAGACGGCACGGGGGGTATTC. The full variable domain, completed using reference TRBV7-9 and TRBJ2-7, is DTGVSQNPRHKITKRGQNVTFRCDPISEHNRLYWYRQTLGQGPEFLTYFQNEAQLEKSRLLSDRFSAERPKGSFSTLEIQRTEQGDSAMYLCASSLETARGVFGPGTRLTVT.

Only a few counts were recorded for this clone. The same CDR3 arises from other DNA sequences in this sample as well. The chain employs TRBV6-4 and TRBJ2-3, with 9 bases lining up with TRBD2. Germline V gene lookup returns CDR1 MRHNA and CDR2 SNTAGT. The CDR3 consists of 14 residues. V trimming: 4 bases; J trimming: 1 base; junction bases outside the gene matches: 0. The CDR3 coding sequence is TGTGCCAGCAGTGTAGCGGGAGGCACAGATACGCAGTATTTT. Protein sequence: CASSVAGGTDTQYF.

The chain employs TRBV11-2 and TRBJ1-6; 8 bases are shared with TRBD1. The germline CDR1 and CDR2 sequences are SGHAT and FQNNGV. The CDR3 spans 17 residues. V lost 2 bases, J lost 6 bases, and 9 bases stayed unmatched. The CDR3 DNA follows: TGTGCCAGCAGCTTATACGTCGGACAGGGAGTTAATTCACCCCTCCACTTT. This translates into CASSLYVGQGVNSPLHF.

This chain links TRBV5-1 with TRBJ2-7, with 10 bases identical to TRBD1. This CDR3 contains 16 residues. J gave up 6 bases and V 0 bases, and 9 bases lay outside the gene matches. Germline V CDR1 and CDR2: SGHRS, YFSETQ. CDR3 sequence reads: CASSLATGTGASEQYF. The CDR3 DNA reads as TGCGCCAGCAGCTTGGCCACCGGGACAGGGGCCAGCGAGCAGTACTTC.

The rearrangement links TRBV7-9 to TRBJ1-1, with 7 positions matching TRBD1. CDR1 is SEHNR, CDR2 FQNEAQ, per germline (reference sequence). Trimming at V came to 1 base and at J to 1 base, leaving 0 bases not matched to a gene. This CDR3 region has 14 residues. The CDR3 region has the DNA TGTGCCAGCAGCTTAGGACAGGGGAACACTGAAGCTTTCTTT. Its protein product is CASSLGQGNTEAFF.

J is TRBJ1-2 and V is TRBV6-1, with TRBD1 matching 7 bases. The length of the CDR3 is 11 residues. Unmatched junction bases numbered 1, after V lost 7 bases and J lost 5 bases. Germline V gene data show CDR1 as MNHNS and CDR2 as SASEGT. This CDR3 reads CASKQGYGYTF. The CDR3 DNA reads as TGTGCCAGCAAACAGGGGTATGGCTACACCTTC.

This chain uses TRBV19 with TRBJ2-7, with TRBD2 matching 8 bases. Per the germline V gene, CDR1 is LNHDA and CDR2 is SQIVND (reference sequence). J gave up 9 bases and V 5 bases, and 15 bases lay outside the gene matches. The CDR3 length is 15 residues. The DNA for the CDR3 is TGTGCCAGTAGTGGTGGGGGGAGCGGGAGTCCCCGGCAGTACTTC. Translation gives CASSGGGSGSPRQYF. The entire variable domain, with the rest obtained from reference TRBV19 and TRBJ2-7, is as follows: DGGITQSPKYLFRKEGQNVTLSCEQNLNHDAMYWYRQDPGQGLRLIYYSQIVNDFQKGDIAEGYSVSREKKESFPLTVTSAQKNPTAFYLCASSGGGSGSPRQYFGPGTRLTVT.